These 12 T cell receptor beta chains share one sample of origin, sequenced in a study of blood T cells in healthy people across ages. PCR was performed a second time for about 6 to 12 cycles using a sample-barcoded 5' primer and a J-beta primer mix. TCRdb independently ran MiXCR on the 5' RACE reads; one entry per CDR3 protein. The repertoire holds 1,100,000 or so distinct CDR3 sequences, with roughly 45% as singletons. The sample comprised blood. Receptors were obtained from a woman aged 60-75 years in good health.

The table lists this clonotype with a few counts. The chain uses TRBV20-1 and TRBJ2-7, with 10 nucleotides matching TRBD2. Germline CDR1 is DFQATT and CDR2 is SNEGSKA (reference sequence). J lost 6 bases, V lost 7 bases, and 6 bases had no gene match. This CDR3 comprises 12 residues. The CDR3 DNA is TGCAGTGTACCAGGGACTAGCGTCGAGCAGTACTTC. Translated: CSVPGTSVEQYF.

In its sample, this clonotype was seen a few times. CDR3 sequence (DNA): TGCGCCAGCAGCCCCGGGCGTCCCTACAGGGATGGCTCCTACAATGAGCAGTTCTTC. This translates into CASSPGRPYRDGSYNEQFF. This sequence joins TRBV5-1 and TRBJ2-1, with D maybe TRBD1 (6 bases). Germline V lookup: CDR1 SGHRS, CDR2 YFSETQ. V lost 4 bases and J lost 0, with 23 bases in between. The CDR3 loop spans 19 amino acids.

V gene TRBV5-1 combines with J gene TRBJ2-1, with 14 bases matching TRBD2. The germline CDR1 and CDR2 sequences are SGHRS and YFSETQ. J gave up 8 bases and V 0 bases, and 4 bases lay outside the gene matches. The CDR3 has 16 amino acids. CDR3 nucleotides: TGCGCCAGCAGCTTGGGGGGACTAGCGGGAGCACATGAGCAGTTCTTC. This gives the protein CASSLGGLAGAHEQFF. Complete variable domain (other parts from reference TRBV5-1 and TRBJ2-1): KAGVTQTPRYLIKTRGQQVTLSCSPISGHRSVSWYQQTPGQGLQFLFEYFSETQRNKGNFPGRFSGRQFSNSRSEMNVSTLELGDSALYLCASSLGGLAGAHEQFFGPGTRLTVL.

As DNA, the CDR3 is TGTGCCACCAGAGAGGACGTTCCATATGGCTACACCTTC. Translated, it gives CATREDVPYGYTF. The V call is TRBV27, the J call TRBJ1-2; D remains ambiguous. CDR1 is MNHEY, CDR2 SMNVEV, per germline (reference sequence). This CDR3 contains 13 residues. Trimming stripped 10 bases from V and 5 bases from J, with 17 bases between.

This clonotype was counted ten times or more. V is TRBV29-1 and J is TRBJ2-5; 14 bases agree with TRBD2. CDR1 SQVTM and CDR2 ANQGSEA come from the germline V gene. V dropped 5 bases and J dropped 4; count of bases not matched to a gene: 6. The CDR3 has 15 residues. The CDR3 nucleotides read TGCAGCGTTTCCAGGACTAGCGGGAGGCGAGAGACCCAGTACTTC. Its translation is CSVSRTSGRRETQYF.

This clonotype turned up a few times. The chain employs TRBV29-1 and TRBJ1-3, with a weak D call TRBD1 (5 bases). Between the trimmed V and J ends, which lost 4 bases and 0 bases, there was a span of 19 bases. This CDR3 contains 17 residues. In germline, CDR1 is SQVTM, CDR2 ANQGSEA. The CDR3 here is CSVVGTGRQGSGNTIYF. CDR3 bases: TGCAGCGTTGTGGGGACGGGTAGGCAGGGCTCTGGAAACACCATATATTTT.

The chain carries TRBV10-3 and TRBJ2-1, with 8 bases identical to TRBD2. After removal of 6 bases from V and 6 bases from J, the junction contained 7 bases not matched to a gene. This CDR3 is 14 amino acids long. In germline, CDR1 is ENHRY, CDR2 SYGVKD. CDR3 sequence: CAIRSGTSGNEQFF. The CDR3 nucleotides are TGTGCCATCAGATCCGGGACTAGTGGCAATGAGCAGTTCTTC.

J is TRBJ2-1 and V is TRBV12-3 or TRBV12-4; weak D call: TRBD1 (6 bases). Trimming pared 6 bases from V and 5 bases from J, leaving 14 bases between. The CDR3 is 14 residues long. The CDR3 is CASRIGQPDNEQFF. The CDR3, as DNA: TGTGCCAGCAGAATCGGACAGCCCGACAATGAGCAGTTCTTC.

This clonotype was detected ten times or more. This chain uses TRBV28 with TRBJ1-2, with 7 bases aligning to TRBD1. The germline gives CDR1 MDHEN, CDR2 SYDVKM. This CDR3 has 12 residues. Trimming took 8 bases from V and 4 from J; bases not matched to a gene: 4. The CDR3 DNA sequence: TGTGCCAGCTTAACAGGGGTCTATGGCTACACCTTC. Translating gives CASLTGVYGYTF.

The chain couples TRBV18 to TRBJ2-4; possible D gene TRBD2, 6 bases. This CDR3 is 14 amino acids long. Germline V gives CDR1 KGHSH, CDR2 LQKENI. The germline V and J ends were trimmed by 8 bases and 13 bases, with 24 bases remaining between them. The CDR3 is CASAFRQTVREQYF. CDR3 coding DNA: TGTGCCAGCGCTTTTCGACAGACTGTACGGGAGCAGTACTTC.

This sequence joins TRBV5-1 and TRBJ2-7; tentatively, D is TRBD1 or TRBD2 (5 bases each). With 4 bases removed from V and 4 bases from J, the gap between germline ends came to 21 bases. The CDR3 has 16 residues. Germline CDR1 reads SGHRS; CDR2 reads YFSETQ. CDR3 DNA sequence: TGCGCCAGCAGCCGGGGACCCAACCCCTCGGGGTACGAGCAGTACTTC. Its protein product is CASSRGPNPSGYEQYF.

The rearrangement links TRBV7-9 to TRBJ2-5; 9 bases align to TRBD2. Germline V gene sequence: CDR1 SEHNR, CDR2 FQNEAQ (reference sequence). This CDR3 comprises 16 residues. The J segment lost 5 bases and the V segment lost 6 bases, leaving 13 bases of the junction unmatched. CDR3 nucleotide sequence: TGTGCCAGCAGTTTTCCTGGACGAGCGGGAGGTGAGACCCAGTACTTC. It translates to CASSFPGRAGGETQYF.